Included here is one T cell receptor beta chain sequence, with context. After removal of 5 bases from V and 4 bases from J, the junction contained 7 bases not matched to a gene. Germline V gene lookup returns CDR1 SGHTA and CDR2 FQGTGA. CDR3 size: 14 residues. Clones were sequenced by immunoSEQ multiplex PCR, and TCRdb holds only the in-frame ones, with some missing. The table records 80,000 or so clones, about 92% of them present only once. This entry belongs to a study of T cell changes during pregnancy in multiple sclerosis. The gene calls are TRBV7-3 and TRBJ1-1, with 7 bases fitting TRBD1. The sample in question was peripheral blood, obtained before pregnancy. This clonotype was sampled from a female donor with multiple sclerosis, enrolled in a pregnancy study. The CDR3 sequence: CASSPQGSGTEAFF. Written as DNA, the CDR3 is TGTGCCAGCAGCCCACAGGGGAGTGGCACTGAAGCTTTCTTT.